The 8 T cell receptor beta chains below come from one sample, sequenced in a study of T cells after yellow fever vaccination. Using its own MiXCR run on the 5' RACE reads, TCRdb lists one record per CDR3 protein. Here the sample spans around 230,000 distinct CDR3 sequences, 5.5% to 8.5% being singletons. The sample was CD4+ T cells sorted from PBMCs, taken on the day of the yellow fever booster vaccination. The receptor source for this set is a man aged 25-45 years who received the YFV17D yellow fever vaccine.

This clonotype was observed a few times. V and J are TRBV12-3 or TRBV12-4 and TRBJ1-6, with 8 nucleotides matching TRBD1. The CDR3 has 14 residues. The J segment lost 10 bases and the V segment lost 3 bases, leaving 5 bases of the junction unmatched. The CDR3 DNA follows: TGTGCCAGCAGTTTCGGACAGGGTAGCTCACCCCTCCACTTT. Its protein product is CASSFGQGSSPLHF.

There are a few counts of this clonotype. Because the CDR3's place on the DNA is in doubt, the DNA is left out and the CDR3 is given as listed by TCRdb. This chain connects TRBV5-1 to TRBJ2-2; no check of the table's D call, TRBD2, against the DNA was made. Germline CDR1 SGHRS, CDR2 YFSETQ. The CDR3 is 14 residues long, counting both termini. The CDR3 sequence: CASSLAVAGGTVFF.

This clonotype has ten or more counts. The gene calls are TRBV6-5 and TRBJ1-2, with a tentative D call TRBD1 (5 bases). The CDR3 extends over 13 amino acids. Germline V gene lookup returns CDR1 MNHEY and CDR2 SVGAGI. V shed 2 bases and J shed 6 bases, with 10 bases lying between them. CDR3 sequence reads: CASSYRQGDGYTF. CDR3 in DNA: TGTGCCAGCAGTTACCGGCAGGGCGATGGCTACACCTTC.

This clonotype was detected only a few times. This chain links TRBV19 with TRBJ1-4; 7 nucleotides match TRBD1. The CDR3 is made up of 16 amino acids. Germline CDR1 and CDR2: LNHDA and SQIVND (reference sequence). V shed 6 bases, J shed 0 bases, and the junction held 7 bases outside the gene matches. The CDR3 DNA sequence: TGTGCCAGTAGGGGGACAGTGGAGGCAACTAATGAAAAACTGTTTTTT. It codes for CASRGTVEATNEKLFF.

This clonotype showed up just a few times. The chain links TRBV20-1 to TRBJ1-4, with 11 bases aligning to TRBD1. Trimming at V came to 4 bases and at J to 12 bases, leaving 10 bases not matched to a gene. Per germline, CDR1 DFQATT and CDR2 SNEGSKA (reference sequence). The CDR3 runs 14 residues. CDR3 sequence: CSANPGTGGKELFF. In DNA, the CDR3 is TGCAGTGCTAACCCTGGGACAGGGGGAAAGGAACTGTTTTTT.

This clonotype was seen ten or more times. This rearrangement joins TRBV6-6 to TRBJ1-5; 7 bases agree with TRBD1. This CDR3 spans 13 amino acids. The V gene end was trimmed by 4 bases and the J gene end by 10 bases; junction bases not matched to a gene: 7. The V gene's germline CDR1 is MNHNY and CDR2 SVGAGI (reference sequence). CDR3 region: CASSSRQGAPQHF. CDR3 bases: TGTGCCAGCAGTTCCCGACAGGGTGCCCCCCAGCATTTT.

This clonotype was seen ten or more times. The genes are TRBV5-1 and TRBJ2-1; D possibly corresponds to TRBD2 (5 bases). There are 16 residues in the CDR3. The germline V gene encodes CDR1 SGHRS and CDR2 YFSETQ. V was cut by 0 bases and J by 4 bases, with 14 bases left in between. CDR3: CASSLASGGVYNEQFF. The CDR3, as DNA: TGCGCCAGCAGCTTGGCCAGCGGTGGCGTGTACAATGAGCAGTTCTTC.

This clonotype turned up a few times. For the CDR3, the DNA is TGTGCCAGCAGCCAATCTAGCTCTAGAGGGACAGATACGCAGTATTTT. Translating gives CASSQSSSRGTDTQYF. The chain joins TRBV3-1 to TRBJ2-3; D might be TRBD2 (5 bases). V gave up 2 bases and J gave up 3 bases, with 15 bases separating them. CDR3 length: 16 amino acids. Looked up from germline, CDR1 is LGHDT and CDR2 is YNNKEL (reference sequence).